This T cell receptor (beta chain) was retrieved from a study of blood T cell repertoires in COVID-19. Overall study context: Acute-phase and convalescent COVID-19 samples originated in the United States, Italy and Spain.

Measured with immunoSEQ multiplex PCR; TCRdb has only the in-frame clones, and not every one. Among 180,000 or so clones listed, roughly 83% were seen once. Germline V gene lookup returns CDR1 SEHNR and CDR2 FQNEAQ (reference sequence). CDR3 length: 16 residues. Trimming stripped 1 base from V and 4 bases from J, with 16 bases between. Residents of 20 to 25 US areas, aged about 18 to 95 years, made up the participants. Cohorts were determined from participant-reported clinical history. Sequenced material: PBMCs or T cells enriched from blood (not recorded which). The clonotype was recovered from a woman aged 60-75 years who had recovered from COVID-19. The rearrangement uses TRBV7-9 and TRBJ1-2; D gene unclear. The CDR3 region has the DNA TGTGCCAGCAGCTTAGGTGGGCACGGAAATCTCTATGGCTACACCTTC. It encodes CASSLGGHGNLYGYTF. Drawing the rest from reference TRBV7-9 and TRBJ1-2, the complete variable domain is DTGVSQNPRHKITKRGQNVTFRCDPISEHNRLYWYRQTLGQGPEFLTYFQNEAQLEKSRLLSDRFSAERPKGSFSTLEIQRTEQGDSAMYLCASSLGGHGNLYGYTFGSGTRLTVV.